This paragraph reports one TCR beta chain. An end of the junction differs from the germline gene, which may be a read error. This entry belongs to a study of tumor and adjacent non-tumor tissue in lung cancer. The CDR3 loop spans 14 amino acids. Germline lookup yields CDR1 MNHNY and CDR2 SVGAGI (reference sequence). This sample's RNA came from whole unsorted tissue. The library came from three nested PCR rounds adapted from ARM-PCR protocols. TCRdb independently ran MiXCR on the multiplex PCR reads; one entry per CDR3 protein. This sample has tens of thousands of distinct CDR3 sequences, with less than 75% found just once.

This receptor was taken from a man in his sixties with non-small cell lung cancer. V gene TRBV6-6 combines with J gene TRBJ1-1; D is undetermined. Sample: lung tumor tissue. CDR3 in DNA: TGTGCCAGCAGACTCTACTTGAGGGAGTCTGAAACTTTCTTT. Protein product: CASRLYLRESETFF.